These 25 T cell receptor beta chains came from one sample sequenced in a study of blood T cell repertoires in COVID-19. Libraries were prepared by immunoSEQ multiplex PCR; TCRdb keeps only in-frame clonotypes and omits some of them. The sample consists of over 450,000 clones, less than 90% of them appearing once. The sample was peripheral blood. These receptors were taken from a woman aged 50 to 65 with COVID-19, enrolled during active disease.

This chain's CDR3 is CAWSGTQVSTNEKLFF. The CDR3 DNA is TGTGCCTGGAGTGGGACTCAGGTTTCAACTAATGAAAAACTGTTTTTT. The chain uses TRBV30 and TRBJ1-4; D is uncertain. The CDR3 contains 16 residues. Germline CDR1 reads GTSNPN; CDR2 reads SVGIG (reference sequence). V dropped 1 base and J dropped 0 bases, with 12 bases sitting between them.

The chain combines TRBV19 with TRBJ1-1; TRBD1 might be the D (5 bases). Trimming removed 6 bases at V and 4 bases at J, with 9 bases between. The CDR3 has 12 residues. Per germline, CDR1 LNHDA and CDR2 SQIVND (reference sequence). The DNA for the CDR3 is TGTGCCAGTAGCAGGGTCGTCACTGAAGCTTTCTTT. Translated, it gives CASSRVVTEAFF.

The rearrangement joins TRBV29-1 to TRBJ2-3; no definite D call. The length of the CDR3 is 11 residues. Trimming removed 7 bases from V and 6 bases from J, with 11 bases in between. Germline V CDR1 and CDR2: SQVTM, ANQGSEA. The DNA of the CDR3 is TGCAGCGGGGCCGCCTCCGATACGCAGTATTTT. Translated, it gives CSGAASDTQYF.

This CDR3 reads CASQTGGGTGNTIYF. In nucleotides, the CDR3 is TGTGCCAGCCAGACAGGGGGCGGTACTGGAAACACCATATATTTT. The rearrangement links TRBV19 to TRBJ1-3, with 10 bases lining up with TRBD1. Germline V gene sequence: CDR1 LNHDA, CDR2 SQIVND (reference sequence). Trimming cost V 9 bases and J 2 bases; bases outside gene matches: 7. The CDR3 sequence is 15 residues long.

The chain couples TRBV5-4 to TRBJ2-1; D may be TRBD1 (6 bases). Germline V CDR1 and CDR2: SGHNT, YYREEE (reference sequence). The V and J ends lost 4 bases and 5 bases respectively, with 13 bases between them. The CDR3 runs 14 residues. Here the CDR3 DNA reads TGTGCCAGCAGCCCCAAGGACAGAGACAATGAGCAGTTCTTC. As protein: CASSPKDRDNEQFF.

The CDR3 reads CASQGRGYEQYF. The CDR3 DNA reads as TGCGCCAGCCAGGGCCGAGGCTACGAGCAGTACTTC. V is TRBV4-1 and J is TRBJ2-7; D perhaps matches TRBD1 (5 bases). CDR1 is MGHRA and CDR2 is YSYEKL in the germline V gene. There are 12 residues in the CDR3. V lost 8 bases and J 3 bases, leaving 11 bases between the germline ends.

Here the CDR3 reads CASSFGVGANPPYEQYF. The CDR3 nucleotides are TGTGCCAGCAGCTTCGGTGTTGGTGCGAACCCCCCCTACGAGCAGTACTTC. This rearrangement joins TRBV11-2 to TRBJ2-7; no firm D call. This CDR3 has 17 residues. Germline V gene lookup returns CDR1 SGHAT and CDR2 FQNNGV. V lost 3 bases, J lost 2 bases, and 20 bases lay in between.

The chain has TRBV28 and TRBJ1-2; 9 bases agree with TRBD1. Per germline, CDR1 MDHEN and CDR2 SYDVKM. V was pared by 5 bases and J by 6 bases, with 13 bases of the junction left unmatched. This CDR3 spans 16 amino acids. The CDR3 DNA sequence: TGTGCCAGCAGTCTCCTAAACAGGGGGCGAGGTAATGGCTACACCTTC. This codes for CASSLLNRGRGNGYTF.

The chain carries TRBV28 and TRBJ2-1; 7 bases match TRBD1. V trimming: 6 bases; J trimming: 1 base; junction bases outside the gene matches: 6. Germline CDR1 MDHEN, CDR2 SYDVKM. The CDR3 totals 15 residues. CDR3 coding DNA: TGTGCCAGCAGGGTAGGGGGCGCGTCCTACAATGAGCAGTTCTTC. Its translation is CASRVGGASYNEQFF.

The chain recombines TRBV7-9 with TRBJ1-2; D gene unclear. V dropped 1 base and J dropped 0 bases, with 18 bases sitting between them. CDR3 length: 18 amino acids. Looked up from germline, CDR1 is SEHNR and CDR2 is FQNEAQ (reference sequence). The CDR3 DNA is TGTGCCAGCAGCTTAGGTGGGTTTGGCGTGGACTCTAACTATGGCTACACCTTC. It yields the protein CASSLGGFGVDSNYGYTF.

This clone was observed once. V usage is TRBV27 and J usage is TRBJ2-7; D is possibly TRBD1 (5 bases). The CDR3 is 14 residues long. V was cut by 2 bases and J by 3 bases, with 11 bases left in between. CDR1 and CDR2 (germline): MNHEY, SMNVEV (reference sequence). In DNA, the CDR3 is TGTGCCAGCAGTTTAGCAGGGCCCTTCTACGAGCAGTACTTC. This sequence encodes CASSLAGPFYEQYF.

The chain links TRBV6-5 to TRBJ1-1; TRBD1 is a possible D gene (5 bases). V was pared by 7 bases and J by 11 bases, with 26 bases between. The CDR3 spans 15 residues. Germline CDR1 MNHEY, CDR2 SVGAGI. The CDR3 loop reads CASNMNEIIGEDAFF. The CDR3 bases are TGTGCCAGCAATATGAACGAGATAATAGGGGAAGACGCTTTCTTT.

V is TRBV20-1 and J is TRBJ1-4; a possible D gene is TRBD1 (6 bases). The germline CDR1 and CDR2 sequences are DFQATT and SNEGSKA (reference sequence). CDR3 length equals 15 residues. V shed 3 bases and J shed 11 bases, with 22 bases lying between them. The CDR3 bases are TGCAGTGCTAGTACCCCAGGGGCCCTACAGGGTAAACTGTTTTTT. Amino acids: CSASTPGALQGKLFF.

This chain links TRBV21-1 with TRBJ1-1; TRBD1 was called by the table and not checked on the DNA. TRBV21-1 constitutes a pseudogene. The CDR3 is 18 amino acids. The chain's CDR3 is CASSKGGTASFLNTEAFF. DNA for the CDR3: TGTGCCAGCAGCAAAGGCGGGACAGCTAGCTTTTTGAACACTGAAGCTTTCTTT.

This chain uses TRBV7-2 with TRBJ1-5; no firm D call. CDR3 length equals 16 residues. Trimming took 1 base from V and 6 from J, leaving 16 bases between them. Germline lookup yields CDR1 SGHTA and CDR2 FQGNSA. The CDR3 region is CASSLGWSSLSQPQHF. CDR3 sequence (DNA): TGTGCCAGCAGCTTAGGTTGGAGCTCACTGAGTCAGCCCCAGCATTTT.

The CDR3 protein is CASSQDQETGGTDTQYF. CDR3 bases: TGCGCCAGCAGCCAAGATCAGGAGACAGGGGGCACAGATACGCAGTATTTT. The V and J genes are TRBV4-1 and TRBJ2-3; 8 positions match TRBD1. The germline V gene has CDR1 MGHRA and CDR2 YSYEKL. Trimming removed 0 bases from V and 1 base from J; junction bases left unmatched: 6. This CDR3 region has 17 residues.

This clone was counted a single time. This sequence joins TRBV28 and TRBJ1-5, with D possibly TRBD1 on 5 matching bases. The CDR3 runs to 13 residues. The V gene's germline CDR1 is MDHEN and CDR2 SYDVKM. The ends were cut back, 3 bases at V and 15 bases at J, with 18 bases in the middle. The CDR3 protein is CASSFPTDSKGHF. The CDR3 bases are TGTGCCAGCAGTTTCCCCACTGACAGTAAGGGGCATTTT.

The V and J genes are TRBV25-1 and TRBJ1-3, with 8 bases identical to TRBD1. This CDR3 has 17 amino acids. The junction had 7 bases not matched to a gene; V was cut back by 3 bases and J by 0 bases. The germline V gene has CDR1 MGHDK and CDR2 SYGVNS. DNA of the CDR3: TGTGCCAGCAGTGAGACGGGACAGGCATTCTCTGGAAACACCATATATTTT. Encoded protein: CASSETGQAFSGNTIYF.

The rearrangement joins TRBV6-2 or TRBV6-3 to TRBJ2-6, with a tentative D call TRBD1 (6 bases). This CDR3 comprises 15 residues. Trimming shortened V by 6 bases and J by 2 bases, and 11 bases separated the two germline ends. Per germline, CDR1 MNHEY and CDR2 SVGEGT. The CDR3 is CASRPQGTGANVLTF. The CDR3 nucleotides read TGTGCCAGCAGACCTCAGGGGACTGGGGCCAACGTCCTGACTTTC.

V gene TRBV19 combines with J gene TRBJ1-5; D uncertain. Germline CDR1 LNHDA, CDR2 SQIVND (reference sequence). This CDR3 comprises 12 residues. Deletions cut 7 bases from V and 4 bases from J, with 8 bases between. The CDR3: CASNRVNQPQHF. The CDR3 DNA reads TGTGCCAGTAATCGGGTAAATCAGCCCCAGCATTTT. Looking up the rest from reference TRBV19 and TRBJ1-5 gives the full variable domain: DGGITQSPKYLFRKEGQNVTLSCEQNLNHDAMYWYRQDPGQGLRLIYYSQIVNDFQKGDIAEGYSVSREKKESFPLTVTSAQKNPTAFYLCASNRVNQPQHFGDGTRLSIL.

This chain uses TRBV7-2 with TRBJ2-7; the match to TRBD1 covers 7 bases. This CDR3 has 13 residues. Germline trimming cut 5 bases from V and 3 bases from J; bases unmatched to any gene: 4. Germline CDR1 reads SGHTA; CDR2 reads FQGNSA. The CDR3 sequence: CASSDRVGYEQYF. CDR3 nucleotides: TGTGCCAGCAGCGACAGGGTTGGCTACGAGCAGTACTTC.

V usage is TRBV30 and J usage is TRBJ2-7; weak D call: TRBD2 (5 bases). Germline values: CDR1 GTSNPN, CDR2 SVGIG (reference sequence). Trimming removed 4 bases at V and 4 bases at J, with 20 bases between. This CDR3 region has 15 residues. The CDR3 DNA follows: TGTGCCTGGACCCTACTAGGCAGATACAGTTACGAGCAGTACTTC. Translated, it gives CAWTLLGRYSYEQYF.

This clone occurred a few times. V is TRBV4-1 and J is TRBJ1-2, with D tentatively TRBD1 (5 bases). V lost 2 bases and J 6 bases, leaving 16 bases between the germline ends. This CDR3 is 15 amino acids long. CDR1 and CDR2 from the germline V gene are MGHRA and YSYEKL. The CDR3 spells CASSQQGLPLDGYTF. The CDR3 bases are TGCGCCAGCAGCCAACAGGGCCTCCCCCTGGATGGCTACACCTTC.

This chain links TRBV6-6 with TRBJ1-1; D may be TRBD1 (5 bases). The germline V gene encodes CDR1 MNHNY and CDR2 SVGAGI (reference sequence). The CDR3 is made up of 11 amino acids. The V gene lost 8 bases and the J gene lost 3 bases, with 7 bases spanning the gap. CDR3 nucleotides: TGTGCCAGCGGGGGGGACACTGAAGCTTTCTTT. Translating it yields CASGGDTEAFF.

The chain carries TRBV2 and TRBJ2-3; 8 bases fit TRBD2. From germline, CDR1 is SNHLY and CDR2 FYNNEI. The CDR3 spans 15 residues. V lost 3 bases to trimming and J lost 5 bases; unmatched junction nucleotides: 7. CDR3 sequence reads: CASSDRGGPGDTQYF. The CDR3 DNA reads as TGTGCCAGCAGTGATCGGGGGGGGCCAGGAGATACGCAGTATTTT.